The 18 T cell receptor beta chains listed next were all sequenced from one sample in a study of neurological immune-mediated disorders (dated by TCRdb to the late 2010s). Library preparation used 5' RACE. The sequencer listed for this sample is Illumina HiSeq 2500. TCRdb trimmed the raw reads at Q25, called clones with MiXCR and kept productive beta chains. One record per CDR3 amino acid sequence lists the most common genes and DNA. Recorded for this sample are 54,000 or so distinct CDR3 sequences; 3% to 4.5% of them occurred a single time. In total, the top ten clones hold roughly 7.1% of the sample. Sequencing input: PBMCs. The origin of the receptors is a man in his 60s with multiple sclerosis.

In its sample, this clonotype ranks as medium-sized. V is TRBV12-3 or TRBV12-4 and J is TRBJ2-4; TRBD2 might be the D (5 bases). The CDR3 extends over 12 amino acids. V was clipped by 5 bases and J by 8 bases, with 10 bases between them. The CDR3 loop reads CASSPLGDIQYF. DNA of the CDR3: TGTGCCAGCAGTCCCCTCGGGGACATTCAGTACTTC.

By its share, this clonotype is medium-sized. The V gene is TRBV12-3 or TRBV12-4, the J gene TRBJ1-1; D uncertain. The CDR3 length is 15 residues. Trimming cost V 6 bases and J 2 bases, with 16 bases left between them. CDR3 sequence: CASSPGVRPNTEAFF. CDR3 in DNA: TGTGCCAGCAGCCCCGGGGTCCGGCCCAACACTGAAGCTTTCTTT.

By share, this clonotype counts as medium-sized. The chain links TRBV5-1 to TRBJ2-3, with 7 bases lining up with TRBD2. CDR1 and CDR2 (germline): SGHRS, YFSETQ. The CDR3 is 14 amino acids. V was pared by 1 base and J by 3 bases, with 2 bases of the junction left unmatched. The CDR3 sequence is CASSLPRETDTQYF. The CDR3 region has the DNA TGCGCCAGCAGCTTGCCGCGGGAGACAGATACGCAGTATTTT.

This clonotype was detected ten times or more. This chain links TRBV21-1 with TRBJ2-1. TRBV21-1 counts as a pseudogene. The CDR3 contains 11 residues. CDR3 residues: CASSKDNEQFF. The DNA of the CDR3 is TGTGCCAGCAGCAAAGACAATGAGCAGTTCTTC.

The chain couples TRBV18 to TRBJ2-7; D call uncertain. CDR1 is KGHSH, CDR2 LQKENI, per germline. V lost 5 bases to trimming and J lost 10 bases, with 18 bases between them. This CDR3 is 13 amino acids long. The CDR3 loop reads CASSMSGRSSQYF. DNA for the CDR3: TGTGCCAGCTCAATGTCCGGCAGGTCCTCCCAGTACTTC.

This clonotype was seen more than once but under ten times. A clone one base away is much larger, so this may be a read error. V is TRBV24-1 and J is TRBJ1-5; D not resolved. This CDR3 contains 14 residues. Germline V gives CDR1 KGHDR, CDR2 SFDVKD. CDR3 amino acids: CATSDFRSNRPQHF. The CDR3 DNA follows: TGTGCCACCAGTGATTTTCGAAGCAATCGGCCCCAGCATTTT.

The sample holds many counts of this clonotype. The chain employs TRBV7-9 and TRBJ1-5, with 7 bases that match TRBD1. CDR3 length: 16 residues. J lost 3 bases, V lost 1 base, and 6 bases had no gene match. The germline gives CDR1 SEHNR, CDR2 FQNEAQ (reference sequence). As DNA, the CDR3 is TGTGCCAGCAGCTTAGAAGGCAGGGGGTCCAATCAGCCCCAGCATTTT. This codes for CASSLEGRGSNQPQHF.

This clonotype was observed at least ten times. The chain links TRBV7-3 to TRBJ2-2, with D hard to call. Germline CDR1 is SGHTA and CDR2 is FQGTGA. The CDR3 sequence is 13 residues long. The ends were cut back, 3 bases at V and 6 bases at J, with 8 bases in the middle. DNA for the CDR3: TGTGCCAGCAGCTTGGATTGGTCCGGGGAGCTGTTTTTT. Translated: CASSLDWSGELFF. The full variable domain, rest sourced from reference TRBV7-3 and TRBJ2-2, is GAGVSQTPSNKVTEKGKYVELRCDPISGHTALYWYRQSLGQGPEFLIYFQGTGAADDSGLPNDRFFAVRPEGSVSTLKIQRTERGDSAVYLCASSLDWSGELFFGEGSRLTVL.

As to this clonotype: This could be a read error, since a much larger clone is one nucleotide away. J is TRBJ2-3 and V is TRBV6-5; D may be TRBD1 or TRBD2 (5 bases each). This CDR3 spans 16 amino acids. Germline V gene lookup returns CDR1 MNHEY and CDR2 SVGAGI. The CDR3 reads CASSRGRTSFTDTHYF. The CDR3 nucleotides are TGTGCCAGCAGTAGGGGTAGGACTTCTTTCACAGATACGCACTATTTT.

This clonotype was seen at least ten times. A read error may be the cause here, since a much bigger clone is one base away. The chain links TRBV28 to TRBJ2-3, with D tentatively TRBD1 (5 bases). The length of the CDR3 is 13 residues. Germline V gene data show CDR1 as MDHEN and CDR2 as SYDVKM. V lost 6 bases to trimming and J lost 5 bases, with 12 bases between them. The CDR3 nucleotides read TGTGCCAGCAGGGACAAAGCAGTAGATACGCAGTATTTT. The encoded protein is CASRDKAVDTQYF.

This clonotype qualifies as large. J is TRBJ2-1 and V is TRBV7-8; D call uncertain. Trimming left V 5 bases short and J 6 bases short, with 11 bases between. CDR3 length: 13 residues. CDR1 and CDR2 (germline): SGHVS, FQNEAQ. The CDR3 DNA is TGTGCCAGCAGCCCGGGTGGGCTCAATGAGCAGTTCTTC. It is translated as CASSPGGLNEQFF.

This clonotype came up many times. The chain combines TRBV20-1 with TRBJ2-1; 7 bases agree with TRBD2. Looked up from germline, CDR1 is DFQATT and CDR2 is SNEGSKA (reference sequence). The V and J ends lost 1 base and 0 bases, in that order; junction bases with no gene match: 3. The CDR3 runs to 15 residues. Here the CDR3 reads CSARGGGNSYNEQFF. The CDR3 DNA sequence: TGCAGTGCTAGAGGGGGGGGAAACTCCTACAATGAGCAGTTCTTC.

This clonotype qualifies as medium-sized. This chain uses TRBV20-1 with TRBJ1-4; 9 bases agree with TRBD1. CDR1 DFQATT and CDR2 SNEGSKA come from the germline V gene (reference sequence). V gave up 3 bases and J gave up 8 bases; unmatched junction bases: 7. The CDR3 is made up of 14 amino acids. CDR3 nucleotide sequence: TGCAGTGCTAGGTCACAGGGGGCTGAGGAAAAACTGTTTTTT. Its translation: CSARSQGAEEKLFF.

This clonotype showed up many times. J is TRBJ2-2 and V is TRBV7-2; possibly TRBD1 or TRBD2 for D (6 bases each). The CDR3 has 19 amino acids. V was pared by 5 bases and J by 6 bases, with 28 bases between. CDR1 is SGHTA and CDR2 is FQGNSA in the germline V gene. The CDR3 coding sequence is TGTGCCAGCAGCCGCCGGCAGGGGACATCCCGGGAGATCCCCGGGGAGCTGTTTTTT. As protein: CASSRRQGTSREIPGELFF.

This clonotype appeared many times. V usage is TRBV5-1 and J usage is TRBJ2-1, with TRBD1 identical over 10 bases. V shed 3 bases, J shed 6 bases, and the junction held 6 bases outside the gene matches. There are 15 residues in the CDR3. CDR1 is SGHRS, CDR2 YFSETQ, per germline. The CDR3, as DNA: TGCGCCAGCAGCTCGGGAGGGACAGGGGTCAATGAGCAGTTCTTC. Translation: CASSSGGTGVNEQFF.

This clonotype appeared a few times. The chain links TRBV20-1 to TRBJ2-5; D might be TRBD1 (5 bases). Germline loops: CDR1 DFQATT, CDR2 SNEGSKA (reference sequence). The CDR3 spans 14 residues. The ends were cut back, 6 bases at V and 4 bases at J, with 18 bases in the middle. The CDR3 reads CSASVGVSRETQYF. CDR3 DNA: TGCAGTGCCTCGGTAGGGGTTTCGCGAGAGACCCAGTACTTC.

This clonotype was seen ten or more times. The chain uses TRBV5-5 and TRBJ2-7; unclear D gene. Trimming removed 4 bases from V and 6 bases from J, with 14 bases in between. The CDR3 is made up of 13 amino acids. CDR1 and CDR2 (germline): SGHKS, YYEKEE (reference sequence). This chain's CDR3 is CASSLARVSEQYF. CDR3 in DNA: TGTGCCAGCAGCCTGGCACGAGTAAGCGAGCAGTACTTC.

This clonotype was seen at least ten times. The CDR3 DNA reads TGCAGCGTTGAAAGGTTACTGAACACTGAAGCTTTCTTT. This sequence encodes CSVERLLNTEAFF. The chain uses TRBV29-1 and TRBJ1-1; D unclear. Germline CDR1 SQVTM, CDR2 ANQGSEA. CDR3 size: 13 residues. V shed 2 bases and J shed 0 bases, with 7 bases lying between them. Combining the CDR3 with reference TRBV29-1 and TRBJ1-1 gives the whole variable domain SAVISQKPSRDICQRGTSLTIQCQVDSQVTMMFWYRQQPGQSLTLIATANQGSEATYESGFVIDKFPISRPNLTFSTLTVSNMSPEDSSIYLCSVERLLNTEAFFGQGTRLTVV.